This T cell receptor (beta chain) was sequenced during a study of PD-1 blockade in classical Hodgkin lymphoma. Overall study findings and caveats: Newly diagnosed patients reportedly trailed healthy donors in baseline TCR diversity. Patients newly diagnosed and complete responders had comparable baseline diversity.

Each patient experienced a relapse that followed autologous stem cell transplantation, and brentuximab vedotin exposure varied. About this clone: Antigen unknown.

Trimming stripped 8 bases from V and 8 bases from J, with 15 bases between. Looked up from germline, CDR1 is LNHNV and CDR2 is YYDKDF (reference sequence). This CDR3 comprises 13 residues. Only in-frame clones appear in the TCRdb table, and some are missing; sequencing was by immunoSEQ multiplex PCR. The sample holds tens of thousands of clones; roughly 73% are singletons and the top ten take approximately 10%. Sequenced here: peripheral blood mononuclear cells (PBMCs), sampled at baseline. The origin of this receptor is a human donor with classical Hodgkin lymphoma. The chain joins TRBV15 to TRBJ2-2, with D possibly called TRBD1 or TRBD2 (5 bases each). The CDR3 region is CATGASLGGELFF. CDR3 nucleotide sequence: TGTGCCACCGGGGCTTCACTAGGGGGGGAGCTGTTTTTT. The variable domain in full, with the rest retrieved from reference TRBV15 and TRBJ2-2, is DAMVIQNPRYQVTQFGKPVTLSCSQTLNHNVMYWYQQKSSQAPKLLFHYYDKDFNNEADTPDNFQSRRPNTSFCFLDIRSPGLGDTAMYLCATGASLGGELFFGEGSRLTVL.